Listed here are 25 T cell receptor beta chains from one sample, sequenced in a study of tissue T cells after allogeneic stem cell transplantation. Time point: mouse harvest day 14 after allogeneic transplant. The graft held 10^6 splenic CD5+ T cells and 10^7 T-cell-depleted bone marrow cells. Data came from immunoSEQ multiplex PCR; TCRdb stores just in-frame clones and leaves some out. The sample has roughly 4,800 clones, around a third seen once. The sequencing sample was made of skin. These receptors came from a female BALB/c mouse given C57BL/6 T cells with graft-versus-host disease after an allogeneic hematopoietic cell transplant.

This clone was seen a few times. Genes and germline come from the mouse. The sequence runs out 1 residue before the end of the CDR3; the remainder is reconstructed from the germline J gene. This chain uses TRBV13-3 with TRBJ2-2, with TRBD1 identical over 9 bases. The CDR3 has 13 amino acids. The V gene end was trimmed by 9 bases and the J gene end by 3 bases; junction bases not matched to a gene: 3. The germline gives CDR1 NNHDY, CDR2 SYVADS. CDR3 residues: CATRDRDTGQLYF. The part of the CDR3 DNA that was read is TGTGCCACTCGGGACAGGGACACCGGGCAGCTCTAC.

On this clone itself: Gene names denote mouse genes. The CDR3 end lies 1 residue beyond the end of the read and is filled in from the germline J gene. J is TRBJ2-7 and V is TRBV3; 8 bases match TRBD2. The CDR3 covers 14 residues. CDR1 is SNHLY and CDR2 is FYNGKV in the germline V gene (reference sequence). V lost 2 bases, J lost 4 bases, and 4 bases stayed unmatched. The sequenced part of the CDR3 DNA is TGTGCCAGCAGCTTACGCTGGGGGGAGTATGAACAGTAC. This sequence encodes CASSLRWGEYEQY. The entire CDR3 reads CASSLRWGEYEQYF.

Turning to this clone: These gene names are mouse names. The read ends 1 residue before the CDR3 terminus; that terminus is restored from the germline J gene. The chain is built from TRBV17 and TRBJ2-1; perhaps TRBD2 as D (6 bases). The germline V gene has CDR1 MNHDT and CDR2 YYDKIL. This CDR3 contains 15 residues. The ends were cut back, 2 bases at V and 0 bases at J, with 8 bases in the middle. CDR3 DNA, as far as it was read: TGTGCTAGCAGTAGAAGGGACTCTAACTATGCTGAGCAGTTC. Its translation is CASSRRDSNYAEQF. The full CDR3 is CASSRRDSNYAEQFF.

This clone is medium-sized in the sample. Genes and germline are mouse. The CDR3 bases that were read are TGTGCCAGCGGCGGGACTGGGGGGTATGCTGAGCAGTTC. Translation gives CASGGTGGYAEQF. The whole CDR3 region reads CASGGTGGYAEQFF. The gene calls are TRBV13-2 and TRBJ2-1, with 12 bases that match TRBD2. From the germline J gene comes the end of the CDR3, since the read stops 1 residue before it. J lost 4 bases, V lost 5 bases, and 1 base had no gene match. The CDR3 covers 14 residues. CDR1 and CDR2 (germline): NNHNN, SYGAGS (reference sequence).

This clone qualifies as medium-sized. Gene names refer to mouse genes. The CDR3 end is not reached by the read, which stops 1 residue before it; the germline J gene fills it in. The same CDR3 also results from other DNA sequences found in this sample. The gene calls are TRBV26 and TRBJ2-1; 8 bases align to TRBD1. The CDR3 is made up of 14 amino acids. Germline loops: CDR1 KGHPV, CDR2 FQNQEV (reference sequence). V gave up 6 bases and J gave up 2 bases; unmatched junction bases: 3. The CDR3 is CASSRQGYYAEQFF. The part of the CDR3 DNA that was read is TGTGCCAGCAGCAGACAGGGGTACTATGCTGAGCAGTTC.

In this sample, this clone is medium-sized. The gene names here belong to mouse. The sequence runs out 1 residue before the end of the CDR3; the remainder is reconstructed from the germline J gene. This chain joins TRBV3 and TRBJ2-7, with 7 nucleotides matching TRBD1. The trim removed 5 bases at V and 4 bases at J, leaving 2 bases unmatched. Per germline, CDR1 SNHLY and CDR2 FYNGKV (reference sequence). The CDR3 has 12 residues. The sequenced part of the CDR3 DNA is TGTGCCAGCAGCCCAGGGGGATATGAACAGTAC. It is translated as CASSPGGYEQY. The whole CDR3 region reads CASSPGGYEQYF.

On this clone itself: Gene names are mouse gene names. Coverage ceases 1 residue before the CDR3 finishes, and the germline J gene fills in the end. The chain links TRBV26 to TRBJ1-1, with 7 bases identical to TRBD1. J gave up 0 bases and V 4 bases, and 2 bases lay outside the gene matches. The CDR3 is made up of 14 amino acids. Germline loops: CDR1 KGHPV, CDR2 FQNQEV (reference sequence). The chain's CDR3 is CASSPQGSNTEVFF. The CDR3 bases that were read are TGTGCCAGCAGTCCACAGGGGTCAAACACAGAAGTCTTC.

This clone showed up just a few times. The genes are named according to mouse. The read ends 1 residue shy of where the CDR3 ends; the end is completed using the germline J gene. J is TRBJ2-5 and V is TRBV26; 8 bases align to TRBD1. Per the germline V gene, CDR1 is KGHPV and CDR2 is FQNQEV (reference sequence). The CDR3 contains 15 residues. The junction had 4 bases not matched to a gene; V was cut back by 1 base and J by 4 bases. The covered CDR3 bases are TGTGCCAGCAGTCTGTTGACAGGGGTTAAAGACACCCAGTAC. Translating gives CASSLLTGVKDTQY. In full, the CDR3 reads CASSLLTGVKDTQYF.

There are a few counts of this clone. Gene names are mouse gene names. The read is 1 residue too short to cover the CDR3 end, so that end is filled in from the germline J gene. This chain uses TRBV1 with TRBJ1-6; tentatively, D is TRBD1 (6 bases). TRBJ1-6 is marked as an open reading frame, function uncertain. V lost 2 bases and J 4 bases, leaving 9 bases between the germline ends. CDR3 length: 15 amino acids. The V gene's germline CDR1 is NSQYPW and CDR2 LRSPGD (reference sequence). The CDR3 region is CTCSARQGYNSPLYF. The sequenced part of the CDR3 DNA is TGCACCTGCAGTGCACGCCAGGGGTATAATTCGCCCCTCTAC.

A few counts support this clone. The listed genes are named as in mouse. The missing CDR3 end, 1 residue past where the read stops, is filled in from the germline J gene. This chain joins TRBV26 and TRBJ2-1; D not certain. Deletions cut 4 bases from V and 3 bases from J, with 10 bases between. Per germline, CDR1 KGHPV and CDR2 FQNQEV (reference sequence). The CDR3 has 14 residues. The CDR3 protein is CASSRPGFYAEQFF. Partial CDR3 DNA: TGTGCCAGCAGTCGTCCGGGATTCTATGCTGAGCAGTTC. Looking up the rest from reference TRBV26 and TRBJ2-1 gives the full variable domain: NSKVIQTPRYLVKGQGQKAKMRCIPEKGHPVVFWYQQNKNNEFKFLINFQNQEVLQQIDMTEKRFSAECPSNSPCSLEIQSSEAGDSALYLCASSRPGFYAEQFFGPGTRLTVL.

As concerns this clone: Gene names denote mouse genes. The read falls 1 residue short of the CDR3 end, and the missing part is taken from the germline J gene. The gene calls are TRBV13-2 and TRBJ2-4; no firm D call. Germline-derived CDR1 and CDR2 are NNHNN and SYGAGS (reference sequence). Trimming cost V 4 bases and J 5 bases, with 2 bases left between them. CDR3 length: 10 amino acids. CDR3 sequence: CASGLNTLYF. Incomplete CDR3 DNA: TGTGCCAGCGGTCTAAACACCTTGTAC.

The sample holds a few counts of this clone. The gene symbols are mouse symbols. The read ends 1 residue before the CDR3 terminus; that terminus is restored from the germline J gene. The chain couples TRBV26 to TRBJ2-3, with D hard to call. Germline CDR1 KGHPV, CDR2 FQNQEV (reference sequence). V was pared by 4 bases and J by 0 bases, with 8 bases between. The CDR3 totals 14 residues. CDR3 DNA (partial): TGTGCCAGCAGTCAACAGACTAGTGCAGAAACGCTGTAT. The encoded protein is CASSQQTSAETLY. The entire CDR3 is CASSQQTSAETLYF.

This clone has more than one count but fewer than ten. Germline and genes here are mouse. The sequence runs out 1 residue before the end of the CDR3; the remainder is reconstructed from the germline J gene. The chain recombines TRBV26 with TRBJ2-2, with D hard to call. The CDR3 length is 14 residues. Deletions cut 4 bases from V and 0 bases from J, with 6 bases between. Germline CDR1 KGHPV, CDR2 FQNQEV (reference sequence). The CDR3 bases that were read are TGTGCCAGCAGTCCTCAAGCAAACACCGGGCAGCTCTAC. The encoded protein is CASSPQANTGQLY. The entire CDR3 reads CASSPQANTGQLYF.

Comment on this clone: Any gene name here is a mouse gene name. CDR3 loop: CASSRAGANTEVFF. Incomplete CDR3 DNA: TGTGCCAGCAGTCGGGCAGGGGCAAACACAGAAGTCTTC. The chain has TRBV26 and TRBJ1-1; TRBD1 is a possible D gene (6 bases). The read ends 1 residue before the CDR3 terminus; that terminus is restored from the germline J gene. The CDR3 is made up of 14 amino acids. CDR1 and CDR2 (germline): KGHPV, FQNQEV (reference sequence). Trimming took 4 bases from V and 0 from J, leaving 9 bases between them.

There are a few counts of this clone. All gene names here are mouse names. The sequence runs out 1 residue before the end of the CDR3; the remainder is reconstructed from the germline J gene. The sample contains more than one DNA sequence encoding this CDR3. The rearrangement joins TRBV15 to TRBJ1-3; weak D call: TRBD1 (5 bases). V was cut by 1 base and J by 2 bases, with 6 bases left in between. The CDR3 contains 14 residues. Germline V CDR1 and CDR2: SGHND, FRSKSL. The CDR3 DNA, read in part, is TGTGCCAGCAGTTTAGGGGGGACTGGAAATACGCTCTAT. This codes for CASSLGGTGNTLY. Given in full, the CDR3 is CASSLGGTGNTLYF.

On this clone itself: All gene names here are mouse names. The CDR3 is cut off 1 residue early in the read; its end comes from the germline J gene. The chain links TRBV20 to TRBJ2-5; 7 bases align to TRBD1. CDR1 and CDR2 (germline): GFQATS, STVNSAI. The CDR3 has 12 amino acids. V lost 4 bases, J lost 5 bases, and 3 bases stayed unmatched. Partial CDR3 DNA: TGTGGTGCTAAGGACAGGAGAGACACCCAGTAC. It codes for CGAKDRRDTQY. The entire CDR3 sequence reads CGAKDRRDTQYF.

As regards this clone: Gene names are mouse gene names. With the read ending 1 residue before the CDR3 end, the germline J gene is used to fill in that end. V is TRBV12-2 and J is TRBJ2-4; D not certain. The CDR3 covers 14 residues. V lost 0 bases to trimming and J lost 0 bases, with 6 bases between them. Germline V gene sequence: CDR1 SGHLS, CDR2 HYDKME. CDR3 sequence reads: CASSLTTSQNTLYF. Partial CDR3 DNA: TGTGCCAGCTCTCTCACAACTAGTCAAAACACCTTGTAC.

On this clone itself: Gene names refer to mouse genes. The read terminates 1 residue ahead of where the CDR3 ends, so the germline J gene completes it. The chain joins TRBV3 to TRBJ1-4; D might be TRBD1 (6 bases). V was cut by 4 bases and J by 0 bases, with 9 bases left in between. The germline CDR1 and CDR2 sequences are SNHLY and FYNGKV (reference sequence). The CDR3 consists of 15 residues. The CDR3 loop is CASSSGTFSNERLFF. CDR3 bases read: TGTGCCAGCAGCTCCGGGACATTTTCCAACGAAAGATTATTT.

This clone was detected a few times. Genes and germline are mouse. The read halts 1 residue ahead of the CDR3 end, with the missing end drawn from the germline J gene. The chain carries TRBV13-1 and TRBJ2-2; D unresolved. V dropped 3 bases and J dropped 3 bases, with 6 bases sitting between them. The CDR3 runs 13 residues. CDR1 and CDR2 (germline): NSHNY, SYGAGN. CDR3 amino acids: CASSVGHTGQLYF. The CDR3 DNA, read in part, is TGTGCCAGCAGTGTAGGGCACACCGGGCAGCTCTAC.

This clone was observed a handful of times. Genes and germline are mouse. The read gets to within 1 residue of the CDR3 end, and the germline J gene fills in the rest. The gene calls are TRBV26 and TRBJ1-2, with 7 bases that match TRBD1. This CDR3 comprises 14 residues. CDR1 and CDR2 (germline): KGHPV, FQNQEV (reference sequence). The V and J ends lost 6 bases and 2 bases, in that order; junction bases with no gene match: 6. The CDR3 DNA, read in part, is TGTGCCAGCAGCTGGGACAGTGGCAACTCCGACTACACC. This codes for CASSWDSGNSDYT. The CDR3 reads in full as CASSWDSGNSDYTF. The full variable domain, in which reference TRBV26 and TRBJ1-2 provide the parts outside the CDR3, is NSKVIQTPRYLVKGQGQKAKMRCIPEKGHPVVFWYQQNKNNEFKFLINFQNQEVLQQIDMTEKRFSAECPSNSPCSLEIQSSEAGDSALYLCASSWDSGNSDYTFGSGTRLLVI.

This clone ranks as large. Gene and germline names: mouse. Incomplete CDR3 DNA: TGCTCCAGCAGTCAATCAGGGTTCAACGAAAGATTATTT. Its protein is CSSSQSGFNERLF. The CDR3 in its entirety is CSSSQSGFNERLFF. The V and J genes are TRBV23 and TRBJ1-4; the table names TRBD1, a call not compared with the DNA. Read coverage stops 1 residue before the CDR3 terminus; the germline J gene supplies the remainder. This CDR3 contains 14 residues. Per germline, CDR1 KGHTA and CDR2 FQNQQP.

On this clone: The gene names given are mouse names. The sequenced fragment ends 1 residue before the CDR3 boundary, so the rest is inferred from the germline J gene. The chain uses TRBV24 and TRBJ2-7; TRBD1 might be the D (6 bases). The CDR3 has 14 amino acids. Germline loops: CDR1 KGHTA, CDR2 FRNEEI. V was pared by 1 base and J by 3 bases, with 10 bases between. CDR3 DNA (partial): TGTGCCAGCAGTCTGTCCCGGACAGACTATGAACAGTAC. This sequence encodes CASSLSRTDYEQY. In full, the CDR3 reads CASSLSRTDYEQYF.

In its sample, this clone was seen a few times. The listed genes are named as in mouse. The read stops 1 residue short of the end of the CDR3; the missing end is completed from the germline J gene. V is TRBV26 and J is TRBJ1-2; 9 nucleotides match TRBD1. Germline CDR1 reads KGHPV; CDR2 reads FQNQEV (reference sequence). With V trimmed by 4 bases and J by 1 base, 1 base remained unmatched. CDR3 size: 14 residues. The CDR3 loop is CASSRDRENSDYTF. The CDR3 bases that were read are TGTGCCAGCAGTCGGGACAGGGAAAACTCCGACTACACC.

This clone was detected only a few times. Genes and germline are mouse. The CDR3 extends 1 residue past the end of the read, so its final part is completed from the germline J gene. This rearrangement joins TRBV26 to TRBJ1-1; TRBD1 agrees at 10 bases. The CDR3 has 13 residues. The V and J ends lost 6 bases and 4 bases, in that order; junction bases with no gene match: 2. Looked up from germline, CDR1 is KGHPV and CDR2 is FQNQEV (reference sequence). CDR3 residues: CASSRDRGTEVFF. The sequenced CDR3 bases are TGTGCCAGCAGCAGGGACAGGGGCACAGAAGTCTTC.

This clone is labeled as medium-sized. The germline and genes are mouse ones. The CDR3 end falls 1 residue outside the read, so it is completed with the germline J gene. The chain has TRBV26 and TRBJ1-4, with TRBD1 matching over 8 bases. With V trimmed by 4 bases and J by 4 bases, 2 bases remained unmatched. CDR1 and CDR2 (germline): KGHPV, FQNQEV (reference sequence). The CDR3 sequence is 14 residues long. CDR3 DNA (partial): TGTGCCAGCAGTCGGACAGGGATCAACGAAAGATTATTT. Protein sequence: CASSRTGINERLF. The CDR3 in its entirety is CASSRTGINERLFF.